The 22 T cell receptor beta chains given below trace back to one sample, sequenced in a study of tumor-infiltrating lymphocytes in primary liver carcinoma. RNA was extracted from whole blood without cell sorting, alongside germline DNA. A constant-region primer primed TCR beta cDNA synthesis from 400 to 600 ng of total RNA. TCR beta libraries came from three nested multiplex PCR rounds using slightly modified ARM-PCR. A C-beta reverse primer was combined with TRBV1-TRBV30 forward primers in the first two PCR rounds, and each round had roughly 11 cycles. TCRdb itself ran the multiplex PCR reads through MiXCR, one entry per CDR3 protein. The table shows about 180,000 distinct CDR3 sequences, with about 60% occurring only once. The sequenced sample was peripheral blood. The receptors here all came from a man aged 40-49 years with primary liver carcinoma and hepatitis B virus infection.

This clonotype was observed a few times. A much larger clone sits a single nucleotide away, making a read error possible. The CDR3 loop is CANSLSGTGNEQFF. As DNA, the CDR3 is TGTGCCAACAGCTTAAGCGGGACAGGCAATGAGCAGTTCTTC. V gene TRBV11-2 combines with J gene TRBJ2-1; TRBD1 might be the D (8 bases). The CDR3 spans 14 residues. Germline V gene data show CDR1 as SGHAT and CDR2 as FQNNGV.

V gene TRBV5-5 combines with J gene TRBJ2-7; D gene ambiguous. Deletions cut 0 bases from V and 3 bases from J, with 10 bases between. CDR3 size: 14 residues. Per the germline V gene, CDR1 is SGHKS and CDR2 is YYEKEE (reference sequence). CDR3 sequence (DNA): TGTGCCAGCAGCTTGGCGGGTAGAGGCTACGAGCAGTACTTC. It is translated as CASSLAGRGYEQYF.

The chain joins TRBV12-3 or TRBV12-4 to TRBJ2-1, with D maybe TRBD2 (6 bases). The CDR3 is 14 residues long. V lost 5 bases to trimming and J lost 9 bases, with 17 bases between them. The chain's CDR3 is CASSRPHGEVEQFF. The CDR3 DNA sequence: TGTGCCAGCAGTCGGCCCCACGGGGAGGTTGAGCAGTTCTTC.

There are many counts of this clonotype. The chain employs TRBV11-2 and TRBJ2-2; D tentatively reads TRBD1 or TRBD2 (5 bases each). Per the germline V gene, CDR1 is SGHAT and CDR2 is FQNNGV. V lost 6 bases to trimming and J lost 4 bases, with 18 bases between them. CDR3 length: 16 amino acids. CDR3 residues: CASRRPGSLSTGELFF. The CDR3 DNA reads TGTGCCAGCAGGCGACCAGGGAGTCTTAGCACCGGGGAGCTGTTTTTT.

This CDR3 is CASSLDYPPGTWVYEQYF. In DNA form, the CDR3 reads TGTGCCAGCAGCTTAGATTATCCACCAGGGACATGGGTATACGAGCAGTACTTC. The chain links TRBV11-2 to TRBJ2-7; a weak D match, TRBD1 (6 bases). This CDR3 has 18 residues. Trimming removed 0 bases from V and 4 bases from J, with 22 bases in between. Germline CDR1 SGHAT, CDR2 FQNNGV.

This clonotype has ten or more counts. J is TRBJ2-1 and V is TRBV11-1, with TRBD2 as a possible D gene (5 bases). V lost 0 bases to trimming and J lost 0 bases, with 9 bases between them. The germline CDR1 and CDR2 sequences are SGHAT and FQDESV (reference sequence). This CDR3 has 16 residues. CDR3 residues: CASSLAGGPSYNEQFF. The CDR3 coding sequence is TGTGCCAGCAGCTTAGCAGGCGGGCCCTCCTACAATGAGCAGTTCTTC.

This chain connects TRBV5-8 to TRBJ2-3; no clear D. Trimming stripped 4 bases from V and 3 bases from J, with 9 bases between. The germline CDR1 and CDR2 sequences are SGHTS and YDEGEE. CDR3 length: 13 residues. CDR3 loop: CASSPDLTDTQYF. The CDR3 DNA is TGTGCCAGCAGCCCGGATCTTACAGATACGCAGTATTTT.

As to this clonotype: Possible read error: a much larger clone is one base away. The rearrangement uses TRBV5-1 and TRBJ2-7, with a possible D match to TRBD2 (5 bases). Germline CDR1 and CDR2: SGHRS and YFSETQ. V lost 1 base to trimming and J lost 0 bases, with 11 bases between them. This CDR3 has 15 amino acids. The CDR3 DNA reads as TGCGCCAGCAGCTTGACAAATGGGAGCTCCTACGAGCAGTACTTC. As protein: CASSLTNGSSYEQYF.

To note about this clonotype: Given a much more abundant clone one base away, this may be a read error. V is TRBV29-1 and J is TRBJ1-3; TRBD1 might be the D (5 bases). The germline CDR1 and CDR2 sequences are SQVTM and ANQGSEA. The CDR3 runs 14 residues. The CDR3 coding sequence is TGCAGCCTTGAGACGCGGGGGTCTGGAAACACCATATATTTT. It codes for CSLETRGSGNTIYF. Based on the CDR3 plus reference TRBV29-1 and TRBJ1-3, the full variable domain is SAVISQKPSRDICQRGTSLTIQCQVDSQVTMMFWYRQQPGQSLTLIATANQGSEATYESGFVIDKFPISRPNLTFSTLTVSNMSPEDSSIYLCSLETRGSGNTIYFGEGSWLTVV.

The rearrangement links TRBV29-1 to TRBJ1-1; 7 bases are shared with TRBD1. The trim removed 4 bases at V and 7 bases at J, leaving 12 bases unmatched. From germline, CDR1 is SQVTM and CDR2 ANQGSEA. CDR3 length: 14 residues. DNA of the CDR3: TGCAGCGTTGTGCTTAGGGGGCAGGACAGTGAAGCTTTCTTT. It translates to CSVVLRGQDSEAFF.

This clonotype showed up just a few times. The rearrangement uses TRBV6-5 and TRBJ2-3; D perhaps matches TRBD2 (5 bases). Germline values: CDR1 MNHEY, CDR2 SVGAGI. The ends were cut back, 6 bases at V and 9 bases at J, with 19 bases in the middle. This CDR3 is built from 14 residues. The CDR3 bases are TGTGCCAGCAGCAGCGGATCTTCGAGACTCACGCAGTATTTT. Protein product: CASSSGSSRLTQYF.

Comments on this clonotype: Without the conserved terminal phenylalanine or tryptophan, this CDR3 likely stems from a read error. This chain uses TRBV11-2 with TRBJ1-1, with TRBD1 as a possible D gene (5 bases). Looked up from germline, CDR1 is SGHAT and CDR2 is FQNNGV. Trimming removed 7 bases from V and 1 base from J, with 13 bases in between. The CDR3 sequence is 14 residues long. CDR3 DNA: TGTGCCAGCACCAGGACAAGCCCGAACACTGAAGCTTTCTGT. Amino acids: CASTRTSPNTEAFC.

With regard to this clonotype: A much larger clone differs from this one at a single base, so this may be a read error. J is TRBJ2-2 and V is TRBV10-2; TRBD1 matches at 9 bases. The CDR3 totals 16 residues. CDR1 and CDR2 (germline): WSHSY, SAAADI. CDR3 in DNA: TGCACCAGCAGTTATCAGACAGGGGGGTACGACGGGGAGCTGTTTTTT. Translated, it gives CTSSYQTGGYDGELFF.

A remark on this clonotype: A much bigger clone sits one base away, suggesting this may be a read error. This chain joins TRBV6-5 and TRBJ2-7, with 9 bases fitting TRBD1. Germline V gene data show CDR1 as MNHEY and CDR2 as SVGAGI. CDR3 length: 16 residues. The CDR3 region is CAGSFIPTGGSYEQYF. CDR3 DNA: TGTGCCGGCAGTTTCATACCGACAGGGGGTTCCTACGAGCAGTACTTC.

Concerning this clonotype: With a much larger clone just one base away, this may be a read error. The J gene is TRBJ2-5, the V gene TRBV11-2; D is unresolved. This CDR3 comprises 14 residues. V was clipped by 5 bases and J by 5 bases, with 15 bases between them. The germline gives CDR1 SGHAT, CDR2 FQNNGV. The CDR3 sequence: CASSGVKGLETQYF. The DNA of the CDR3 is TGTGCCAGCAGCGGCGTGAAGGGTTTGGAGACCCAGTACTTC. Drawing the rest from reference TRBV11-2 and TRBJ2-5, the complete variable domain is EAGVAQSPRYKIIEKRQSVAFWCNPISGHATLYWYQQILGQGPKLLIQFQNNGVVDDSQLPKDRFSAERLKGVDSTLKIQPAKLEDSAVYLCASSGVKGLETQYFGPGTRLLVL.

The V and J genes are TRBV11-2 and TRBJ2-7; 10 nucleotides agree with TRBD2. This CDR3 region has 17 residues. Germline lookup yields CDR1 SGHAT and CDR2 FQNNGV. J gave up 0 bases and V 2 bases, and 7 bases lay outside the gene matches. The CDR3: CASSLPTSGSISYEQYF. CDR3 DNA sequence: TGTGCCAGCAGCTTACCGACTAGCGGGTCTATCTCCTACGAGCAGTACTTC.

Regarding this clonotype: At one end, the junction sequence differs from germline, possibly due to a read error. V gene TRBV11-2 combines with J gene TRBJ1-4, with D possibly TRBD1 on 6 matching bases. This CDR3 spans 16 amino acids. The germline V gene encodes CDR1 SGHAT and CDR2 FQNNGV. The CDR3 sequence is CVSSQITGSPNEKLFF. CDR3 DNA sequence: TGTGTCAGCAGTCAAATAACAGGGTCCCCTAATGAAAAACTGTTTTTT.

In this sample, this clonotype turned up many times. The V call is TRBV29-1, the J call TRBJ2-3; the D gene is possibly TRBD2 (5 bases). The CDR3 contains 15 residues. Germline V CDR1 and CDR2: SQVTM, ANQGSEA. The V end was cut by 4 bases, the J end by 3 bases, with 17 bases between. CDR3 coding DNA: TGCAGCGTTGGAAGCGGTCTGCTAGGAACAGATACGCAGTATTTT. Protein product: CSVGSGLLGTDTQYF.

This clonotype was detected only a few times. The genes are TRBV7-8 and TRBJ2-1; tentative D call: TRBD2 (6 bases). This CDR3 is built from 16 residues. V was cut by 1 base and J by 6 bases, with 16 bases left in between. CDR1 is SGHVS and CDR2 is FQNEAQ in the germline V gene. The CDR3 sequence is CASSLGAGPPANEQFF. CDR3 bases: TGTGCCAGCAGCTTAGGGGCGGGACCTCCCGCCAATGAGCAGTTCTTC.

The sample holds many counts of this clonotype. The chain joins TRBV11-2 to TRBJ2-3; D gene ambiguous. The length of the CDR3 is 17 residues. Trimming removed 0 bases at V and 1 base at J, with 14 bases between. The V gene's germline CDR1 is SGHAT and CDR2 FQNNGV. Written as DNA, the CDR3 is TGTGCCAGCAGCTTAGATCTCAATCTGCCCCGCACAGATACGCAGTATTTT. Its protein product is CASSLDLNLPRTDTQYF.

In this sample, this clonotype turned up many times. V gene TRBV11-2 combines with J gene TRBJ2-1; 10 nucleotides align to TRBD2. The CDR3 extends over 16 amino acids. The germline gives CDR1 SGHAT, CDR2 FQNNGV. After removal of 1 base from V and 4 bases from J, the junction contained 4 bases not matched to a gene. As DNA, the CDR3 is TGTGCCAGCAGCTTAGGGCCGGGACTAGCGTACAATGAGCAGTTCTTC. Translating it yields CASSLGPGLAYNEQFF.

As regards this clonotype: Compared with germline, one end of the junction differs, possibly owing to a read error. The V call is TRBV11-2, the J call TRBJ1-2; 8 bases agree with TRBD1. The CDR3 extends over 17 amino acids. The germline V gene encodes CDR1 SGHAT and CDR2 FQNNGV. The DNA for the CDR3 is TGTGCCAGCAGCTTATCCCAGGGGGCTACGGATAGCTATGACTACACTTTC. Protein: CASSLSQGATDSYDYTF. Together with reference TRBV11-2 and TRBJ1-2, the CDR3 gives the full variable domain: EAGVAQSPRYKIIEKRQSVAFWCNPISGHATLYWYQQILGQGPKLLIQFQNNGVVDDSQLPKDRFSAERLKGVDSTLKIQPAKLEDSAVYLCASSLSQGATDSYDYTFGSGTRLTVV.